The 23 T cell receptor beta chains below come from one sample, sequenced in a study of post-analysis software for immune sequencing data. General observations from the study: Patients showed TRBV5-6, TRBV5-1 and TRBV20-1 among four to six TRBV segments more frequent than in controls.

Presence of unique molecular identifiers characterized the TCR beta cDNA libraries. Via MiXCR, TCRdb re-called the PCR reads, giving one row per CDR3 protein. In the table there are about 430,000 distinct CDR3 sequences, approximately 42% of which are singletons. Their cognate antigens are unknown. Sequenced input: blood. These TCRs come from a girl aged 2 to 9 with multiple sclerosis.

This clonotype was seen a handful of times. The rearrangement joins TRBV7-6 to TRBJ2-3; tentative D call: TRBD2 (6 bases). Germline CDR1 is SGHVS and CDR2 is FNYEAQ. V was cut by 5 bases and J by 2 bases, with 17 bases left in between. The CDR3 consists of 16 residues. CDR3 nucleotide sequence: TGTGCCAGCAGCGTATTAGCGGAGGGGATCACAGATACGCAGTATTTT. As protein: CASSVLAEGITDTQYF.

This clonotype was counted between two and nine times. The chain recombines TRBV7-3 with TRBJ2-3, with 9 bases aligning to TRBD1. Germline V gives CDR1 SGHTA, CDR2 FQGTGA. The ends lost 3 bases at V and 4 bases at J; junction bases unmatched: 8. The CDR3 is 16 amino acids. The CDR3 DNA reads TGTGCCAGCAGCTTCTCCGGGACAGGGAGGGCAGATACGCAGTATTTT. This gives the protein CASSFSGTGRADTQYF.

This clonotype has more than one count but fewer than ten. V gene TRBV12-3 or TRBV12-4 combines with J gene TRBJ1-2; no firm D call. V was trimmed by 2 bases and J by 0 bases, leaving 4 bases between them. The CDR3 is made up of 13 amino acids. CDR3 bases: TGTGCCAGCAGTTTACAGGCTAACTATGGCTACACCTTC. Translated: CASSLQANYGYTF.

The chain is built from TRBV5-1 and TRBJ1-6; perhaps TRBD1 as D (5 bases). The CDR3 consists of 16 residues. Per the germline V gene, CDR1 is SGHRS and CDR2 is YFSETQ. V lost 2 bases to trimming and J lost 0 bases, with 9 bases between them. This chain's CDR3 is CASSLLDSSYNSPLHF. CDR3 in DNA: TGCGCCAGCAGCTTACTAGACAGCTCCTATAATTCACCCCTCCACTTT.

The chain has TRBV2 and TRBJ2-3, with D possibly being TRBD2 (5 bases). Germline V gives CDR1 SNHLY, CDR2 FYNNEI. The CDR3 loop spans 16 amino acids. Trimming left V 7 bases short and J 6 bases short, with 23 bases between. The CDR3 sequence: CASKVDGASFGDTQYF. CDR3 coding DNA: TGTGCCAGCAAGGTCGATGGTGCTAGCTTCGGTGATACGCAGTATTTT.

This clonotype has just a few counts. This sequence joins TRBV6-2 or TRBV6-3 and TRBJ1-1; D remains unclear. The CDR3 length is 13 residues. CDR1 is MNHEY, CDR2 SVGEGT, per germline. Trimming cost V 10 bases and J 0 bases, with 12 bases left between them. The CDR3 coding sequence is TGTGCCACCGCGGACGGGATGAACACTGAAGCTTTCTTT. Residues: CATADGMNTEAFF.

This clonotype has a handful of counts. The J gene is TRBJ2-7, the V gene TRBV11-2; a weak D match, TRBD2 (6 bases). Gene TRBJ2-5 matches the end of the DNA better, so the J call may be wrong. Germline CDR1 is SGHAT and CDR2 is FQNNGV. The CDR3 consists of 15 residues. The chain's CDR3 is CASSLGIADLETQYF. The CDR3 bases are TGTGCCAGCAGCTTAGGGATAGCGGATCTTGAGACCCAGTACTTC.

The V call is TRBV29-1, the J call TRBJ1-2; perhaps TRBD1 as D (5 bases). Looked up from germline, CDR1 is SQVTM and CDR2 is ANQGSEA. CDR3 length: 13 residues. Trimming shortened V by 1 base and J by 8 bases, and 14 bases separated the two germline ends. CDR3: CSVEGRQLRGYTF. For the CDR3, the DNA is TGCAGCGTTGAAGGGCGACAGTTAAGAGGCTACACCTTC.

This sequence joins TRBV15 and TRBJ1-1; tentative D call: TRBD1 (5 bases). V lost 7 bases and J lost 7, with 10 bases in between. Germline V gives CDR1 LNHNV, CDR2 YYDKDF (reference sequence). CDR3 length equals 11 residues. CDR3 nucleotide sequence: TGTGCCACCACCATGGGACGTGAAGCTTTCTTT. Protein: CATTMGREAFF.

The chain has TRBV3-1 and TRBJ2-7, with D hard to call. V was pared by 3 bases and J by 6 bases, with 6 bases between. Germline V CDR1 and CDR2: LGHDT, YNNKEL (reference sequence). The CDR3 spans 11 residues. The CDR3 bases are TGTGCCAGCAGCCAGGCGCGCGAGCAGTACTTC. Translating gives CASSQAREQYF.

The rearrangement links TRBV6-5 to TRBJ1-2; possible D gene TRBD1, 6 bases. This CDR3 has 15 residues. Trimming removed 7 bases at V and 7 bases at J, with 22 bases between. CDR1 and CDR2 from the germline V gene are MNHEY and SVGAGI. The CDR3 spells CASTRLGGGARGYTF. CDR3 DNA: TGTGCCAGCACCAGACTTGGAGGGGGTGCTCGTGGCTACACCTTC.

V gene TRBV28 combines with J gene TRBJ1-2; 8 nucleotides agree with TRBD1. The germline CDR1 and CDR2 sequences are MDHEN and SYDVKM. CDR3 length equals 15 residues. With 3 bases clipped from V and 7 bases from J, the junction kept 10 bases outside the gene matches. The CDR3 here is CASSLVARGHGGYTF. As DNA, the CDR3 is TGTGCCAGCAGTTTGGTGGCCAGGGGGCACGGTGGCTACACCTTC.

The rearrangement links TRBV11-2 to TRBJ2-1; 7 bases agree with TRBD2. CDR3 length: 16 residues. Per the germline V gene, CDR1 is SGHAT and CDR2 is FQNNGV. V lost 4 bases to trimming and J lost 6 bases; unmatched junction nucleotides: 12. CDR3 loop: CASSSKPGLTPNEQFF. In DNA, the CDR3 is TGTGCCAGCAGCTCTAAACCGGGACTAACACCCAATGAGCAGTTCTTC.

This clonotype was observed a handful of times. The chain joins TRBV5-1 to TRBJ2-3; 8 bases fit TRBD2. Germline V gives CDR1 SGHRS, CDR2 YFSETQ. V shed 1 base and J 4 bases; nucleotides not matched to a gene: 14. This CDR3 has 18 residues. CDR3 sequence: CASSLWGDSGDPADTQYF. The CDR3, as DNA: TGCGCCAGCAGCTTGTGGGGGGATAGCGGGGACCCGGCAGATACGCAGTATTTT.

This clonotype occurred once. The chain joins TRBV6-6 to TRBJ2-5; 7 positions match TRBD1. TRBJ2-1 matches the DNA end more closely, so the J call is doubtful. CDR1 MNHNY and CDR2 SVGAGI come from the germline V gene (reference sequence). The CDR3 has 14 amino acids. Written as DNA, the CDR3 is TGTGCCAGCAGAACCACAGGGGACGTGGAGACCCAGTTCTTC. Translating gives CASRTTGDVETQFF.

In this sample, this clonotype turned up a few times. The chain is built from TRBV4-3 and TRBJ2-1, with 14 nucleotides matching TRBD2. V shed 4 bases and J 7 bases; nucleotides not matched to a gene: 6. The CDR3 has 16 residues. Per germline, CDR1 LGHNA and CDR2 YSLEER. The CDR3 protein is CASSLQGLAGVNEQFF. The CDR3 DNA follows: TGCGCCAGCAGCCTTCAGGGACTAGCGGGAGTTAATGAGCAGTTCTTC.

Concerning this clonotype itself: The junction differs from germline at one of its ends, possibly a read error. The rearrangement links TRBV3-1 to TRBJ1-5, with 7 bases identical to TRBD1. Germline V gives CDR1 LGHDT, CDR2 YNNKEL (reference sequence). The CDR3 is made up of 18 amino acids. The CDR3 DNA follows: TGTGCCAGCAGCCAAACGAGAGGGGGCAGATATAGCAATCAGCCCCGGCATTTT. Protein sequence: CASSQTRGGRYSNQPRHF.

This clonotype was seen once. DNA for the CDR3: TGTGCCAGCACCGCAGGTGGTCAGCCCCAGCATTTT. Translating gives CASTAGGQPQHF. The J gene is TRBJ1-5, the V gene TRBV12-3 or TRBV12-4; D unresolved. Trimming shortened V by 7 bases and J by 6 bases, and 10 bases separated the two germline ends. This CDR3 contains 12 residues.

This clonotype has more than one count but fewer than ten. The CDR3 loop reads CAIRTGQPQETQYF. In nucleotides, the CDR3 is TGTGCCATCAGAACTGGACAGCCCCAAGAGACCCAGTACTTC. This rearrangement joins TRBV10-3 to TRBJ2-5; D possibly corresponds to TRBD1 (6 bases). CDR1 is ENHRY and CDR2 is SYGVKD in the germline V gene. CDR3 length: 14 amino acids. Trimming left V 6 bases short and J 1 base short, with 12 bases between.

The rearrangement links TRBV29-1 to TRBJ1-3; D gene uncertain. In germline, CDR1 is SQVTM, CDR2 ANQGSEA. This CDR3 is 12 amino acids long. Trimming cost V 4 bases and J 4 bases, with 8 bases left between them. DNA for the CDR3: TGCAGCGTTGGACTGGGAGGAAACACCATATATTTT. Translating gives CSVGLGGNTIYF.

This clonotype was found a few times. In nucleotides, the CDR3 is TGTGCCAGCAGTTTAGGGGCCACTAGCATCTATCCAGATACGCAGTATTTT. This encodes CASSLGATSIYPDTQYF. The V call is TRBV12-3 or TRBV12-4, the J call TRBJ2-3, with D possibly being TRBD2 (6 bases). This CDR3 has 17 amino acids. The V end lost 1 base, the J end lost 4 bases, and 18 bases lay between the germline ends.

V is TRBV7-2 and J is TRBJ2-3; the D call may be TRBD1 or TRBD2 (5 bases each). The CDR3 sequence is 13 residues long. The germline gives CDR1 SGHTA, CDR2 FQGNSA. The V end lost 0 bases, the J end lost 11 bases, and 12 bases lay between the germline ends. The CDR3: CASSLAGTGLQYF. The CDR3 DNA follows: TGTGCCAGCAGCTTAGCAGGGACCGGGTTGCAGTATTTT. The whole variable domain, remainder taken from reference TRBV7-2 and TRBJ2-3, is GAGVSQSPSNKVTEKGKDVELRCDPISGHTALYWYRQSLGQGLEFLIYFQGNSAPDKSGLPSDRFSAERTGGSVSTLTIQRTQQEDSAVYLCASSLAGTGLQYFGPGTRLTVL.

This clonotype turned up a few times. V usage is TRBV9 and J usage is TRBJ2-1, with D perhaps matching TRBD1 (6 bases). Trimming took off 0 bases at V and 8 bases at J, with 12 bases between the two ends. CDR1 and CDR2 (germline): SGDLS, YYNGEE. The CDR3 is made up of 14 amino acids. CDR3 in amino acids: CASSVGGPGDEQFF. For the CDR3, the DNA is TGTGCCAGCAGCGTAGGGGGGCCGGGCGATGAGCAGTTCTTC.